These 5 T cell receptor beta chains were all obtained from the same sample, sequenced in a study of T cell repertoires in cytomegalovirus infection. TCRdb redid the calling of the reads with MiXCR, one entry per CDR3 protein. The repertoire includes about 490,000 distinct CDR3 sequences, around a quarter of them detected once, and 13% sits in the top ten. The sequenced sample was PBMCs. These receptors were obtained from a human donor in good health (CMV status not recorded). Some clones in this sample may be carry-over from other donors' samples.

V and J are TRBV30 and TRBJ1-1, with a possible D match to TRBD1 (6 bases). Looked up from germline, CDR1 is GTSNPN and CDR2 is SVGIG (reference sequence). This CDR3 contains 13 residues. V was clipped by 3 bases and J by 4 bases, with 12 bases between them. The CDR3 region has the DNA TGTGCCTGGAGAGGGAGGGGGTTCACTGAAGCTTTCTTT. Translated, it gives CAWRGRGFTEAFF.

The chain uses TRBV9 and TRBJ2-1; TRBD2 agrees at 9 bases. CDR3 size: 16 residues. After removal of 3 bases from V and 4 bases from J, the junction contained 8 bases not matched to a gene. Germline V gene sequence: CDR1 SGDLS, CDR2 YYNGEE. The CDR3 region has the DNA TGTGCCAGCAGCGCCGAGGGGCGGGAGGGGTACAATGAGCAGTTCTTC. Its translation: CASSAEGREGYNEQFF.

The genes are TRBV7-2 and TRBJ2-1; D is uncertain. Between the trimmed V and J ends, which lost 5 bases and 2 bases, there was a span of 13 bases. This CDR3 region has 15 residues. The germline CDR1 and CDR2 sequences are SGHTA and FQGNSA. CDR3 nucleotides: TGTGCCAGCAGCCTACCGGGTCTCCCCTACAATGAGCAGTTCTTC. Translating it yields CASSLPGLPYNEQFF.

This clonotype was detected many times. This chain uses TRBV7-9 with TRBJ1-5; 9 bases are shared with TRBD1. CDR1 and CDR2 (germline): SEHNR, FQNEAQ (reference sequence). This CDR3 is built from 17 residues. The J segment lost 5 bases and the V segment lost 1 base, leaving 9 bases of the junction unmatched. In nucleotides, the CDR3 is TGTGCCAGCAGCTTAGTTTGGGGACAGGGCCAAGATCAGCCCCAGCATTTT. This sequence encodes CASSLVWGQGQDQPQHF.

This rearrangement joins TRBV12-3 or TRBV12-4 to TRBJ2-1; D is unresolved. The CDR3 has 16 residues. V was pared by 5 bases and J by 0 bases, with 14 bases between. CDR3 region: CASSPNPSSSYNEQFF. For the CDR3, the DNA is TGTGCCAGCAGTCCTAACCCCTCTAGCTCCTACAATGAGCAGTTCTTC.